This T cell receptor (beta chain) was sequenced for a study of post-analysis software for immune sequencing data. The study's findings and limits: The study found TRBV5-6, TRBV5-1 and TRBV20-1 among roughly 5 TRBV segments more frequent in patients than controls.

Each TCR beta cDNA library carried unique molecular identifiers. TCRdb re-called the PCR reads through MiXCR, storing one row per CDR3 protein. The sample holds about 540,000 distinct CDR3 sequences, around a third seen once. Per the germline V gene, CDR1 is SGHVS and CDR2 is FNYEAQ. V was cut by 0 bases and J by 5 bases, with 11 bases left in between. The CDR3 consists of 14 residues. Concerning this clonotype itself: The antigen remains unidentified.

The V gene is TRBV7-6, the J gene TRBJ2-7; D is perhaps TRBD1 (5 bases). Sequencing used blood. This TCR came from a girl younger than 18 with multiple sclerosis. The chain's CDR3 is CASSLAQGPHEQYF. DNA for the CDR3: TGTGCCAGCAGCTTAGCCCAGGGCCCGCACGAGCAGTACTTC.